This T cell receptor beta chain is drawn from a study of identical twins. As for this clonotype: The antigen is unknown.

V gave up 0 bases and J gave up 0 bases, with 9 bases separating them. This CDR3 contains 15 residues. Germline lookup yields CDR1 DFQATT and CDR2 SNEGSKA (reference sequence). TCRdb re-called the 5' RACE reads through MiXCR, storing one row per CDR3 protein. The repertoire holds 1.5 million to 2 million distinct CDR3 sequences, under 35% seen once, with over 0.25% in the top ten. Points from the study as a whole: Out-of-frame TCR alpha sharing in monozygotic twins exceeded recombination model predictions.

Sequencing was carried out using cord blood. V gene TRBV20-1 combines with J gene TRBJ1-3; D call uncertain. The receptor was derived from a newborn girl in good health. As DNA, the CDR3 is TGCAGTGCTAGAGATGAGCCGAGCTCTGGAAACACCATATATTTT. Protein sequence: CSARDEPSSGNTIYF.